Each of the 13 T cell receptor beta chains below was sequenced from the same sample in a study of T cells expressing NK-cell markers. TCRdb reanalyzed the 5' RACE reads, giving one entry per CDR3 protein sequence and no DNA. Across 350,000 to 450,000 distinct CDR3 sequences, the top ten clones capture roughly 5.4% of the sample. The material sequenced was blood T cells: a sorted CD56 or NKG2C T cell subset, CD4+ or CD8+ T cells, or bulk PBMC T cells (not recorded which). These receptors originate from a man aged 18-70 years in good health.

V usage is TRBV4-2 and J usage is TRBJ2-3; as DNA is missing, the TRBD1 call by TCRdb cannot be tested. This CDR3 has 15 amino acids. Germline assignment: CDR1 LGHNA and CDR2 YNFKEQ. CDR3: CASSQERGREDTQYF.

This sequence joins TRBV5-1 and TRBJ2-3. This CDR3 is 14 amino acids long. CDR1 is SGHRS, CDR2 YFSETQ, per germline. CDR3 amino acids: CASSLATRTDTQYF.

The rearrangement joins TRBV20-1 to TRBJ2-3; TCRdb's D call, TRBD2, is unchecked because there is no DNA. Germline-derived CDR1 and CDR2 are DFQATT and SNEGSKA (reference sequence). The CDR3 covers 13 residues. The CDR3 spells CSAWENSGNTQYF.

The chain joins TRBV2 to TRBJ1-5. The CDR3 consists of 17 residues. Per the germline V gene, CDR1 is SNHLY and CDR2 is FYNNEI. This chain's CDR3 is CASSESLAGTLTFRQHF.

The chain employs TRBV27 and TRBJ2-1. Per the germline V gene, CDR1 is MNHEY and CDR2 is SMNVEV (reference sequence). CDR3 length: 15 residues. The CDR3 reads CASSWTGDSYNEQFF.

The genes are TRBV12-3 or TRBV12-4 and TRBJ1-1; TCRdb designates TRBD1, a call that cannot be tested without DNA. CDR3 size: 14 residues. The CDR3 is CASSSQGMNTEAFF.

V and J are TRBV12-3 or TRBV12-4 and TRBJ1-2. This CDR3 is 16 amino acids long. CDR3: CASSSPGVGPNYGYTF.

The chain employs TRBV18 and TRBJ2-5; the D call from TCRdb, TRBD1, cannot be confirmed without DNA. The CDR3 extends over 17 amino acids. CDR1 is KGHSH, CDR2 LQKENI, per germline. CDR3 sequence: CASSHSASPGAQETQYF.

The chain's CDR3 is CASSVQDLYEQYF. This chain joins TRBV2 and TRBJ2-7. The CDR3 length is 13 residues. The V gene's germline CDR1 is SNHLY and CDR2 FYNNEI.

This CDR3 reads CASSLGGGTPGDTQYF. This rearrangement joins TRBV7-2 to TRBJ2-3; TCRdb's D gene call, TRBD1, goes unchecked for lack of DNA. This CDR3 region has 16 residues. Germline V gene sequence: CDR1 SGHTA, CDR2 FQGNSA.

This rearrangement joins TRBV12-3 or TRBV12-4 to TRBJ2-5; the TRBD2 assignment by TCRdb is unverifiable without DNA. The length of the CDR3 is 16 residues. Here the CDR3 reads CASSPPTQQKSGTQYF.

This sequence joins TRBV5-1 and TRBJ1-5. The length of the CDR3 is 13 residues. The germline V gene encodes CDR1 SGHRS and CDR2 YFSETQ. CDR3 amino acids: CASSLTVNQPQHF.

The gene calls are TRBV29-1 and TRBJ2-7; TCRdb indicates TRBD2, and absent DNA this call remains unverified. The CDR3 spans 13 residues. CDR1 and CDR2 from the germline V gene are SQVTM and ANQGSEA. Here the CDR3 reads CSAMPSRSGEQYF.